This T cell receptor beta chain came from a study of control samples from healthy donors and cancer patients. This clone was seen once. Sequenced by immunoSEQ multiplex PCR; TCRdb stores in-frame clones only, minus some. The sample carries tens of thousands of clones, about 88% recorded once. CDR3 size: 15 residues. Looked up from germline, CDR1 is MNHEY and CDR2 is SVGAGI. The junction had 1 base not matched to a gene; V was cut back by 4 bases and J by 2 bases. J is TRBJ2-1 and V is TRBV6-5, with TRBD2 matching 11 bases. Sequenced input: PBMCs. The sequence was obtained from a woman in her thirties or forties with lung cancer. For the CDR3, the DNA is TGTGCCAGCAGTTTAGCGGGGGGGCCCTACAATGAGCAGTTCTTC. Translating it yields CASSLAGGPYNEQFF.